These 13 T cell receptor beta chains share one sample of origin, sequenced in a study of a mutant IDH1 vaccine in newly diagnosed glioma. TCRdb keeps only in-frame clones here, not all; method: immunoSEQ multiplex PCR. Of tens of thousands of clones detected, about four fifths appear once; the ten largest clones hold 5% to 7.5%. The time point denotes: week 23, last vaccination. Every vaccination contained 300 ug of the mutant IDH1 20-mer peptide and was paired with topical imiquimod. Their specific antigens are unknown. The material sequenced was PBMCs, taken from a glioma patient whose treatment included an IDH1 peptide vaccine. All receptors derive from a man aged 40-49 years with glioma.

This clone occurred once. V is TRBV18 and J is TRBJ2-7, with a tentative D call TRBD2 (5 bases). V gave up 5 bases and J gave up 7 bases, with 12 bases separating them. Germline V gene lookup returns CDR1 KGHSH and CDR2 LQKENI. The CDR3 runs 12 residues. The CDR3 reads CASSGWEQEQYF. CDR3 coding DNA: TGTGCCAGCTCAGGGTGGGAGCAAGAGCAGTACTTC. Using reference TRBV18 and TRBJ2-7 for the parts outside the CDR3, the full variable domain is NAGVMQNPRHLVRRRGQEARLRCSPMKGHSHVYWYRQLPEEGLKFMVYLQKENIIDESGMPKERFSAEFPKEGPSILRIQQVVRGDSAAYFCASSGWEQEQYFGPGTRLTVT.

The V gene is TRBV19, the J gene TRBJ1-5; no firm D call. CDR1 is LNHDA, CDR2 SQIVND, per germline (reference sequence). The CDR3 spans 12 residues. V gave up 4 bases and J gave up 7 bases, with 8 bases separating them. This CDR3 reads CASSTGIQPQHF. As DNA, the CDR3 is TGTGCCAGTAGTACGGGTATACAGCCCCAGCATTTT.

The gene calls are TRBV7-2 and TRBJ1-1; no definite D call. The CDR3 sequence is 12 residues long. Trimming stripped 8 bases from V and 6 bases from J, with 13 bases between. Germline lookup yields CDR1 SGHTA and CDR2 FQGNSA. Here the CDR3 reads CASRNWASEAFF. The CDR3 DNA reads as TGTGCCAGCCGCAATTGGGCCTCTGAAGCTTTCTTT.

The sample holds a few counts of this clone. This chain uses TRBV2 with TRBJ1-5, with TRBD1 as a possible D gene (5 bases). The length of the CDR3 is 15 residues. Germline V gene lookup returns CDR1 SNHLY and CDR2 FYNNEI. The germline V and J ends were trimmed by 3 bases and 2 bases, with 11 bases remaining between them. CDR3 region: CASSEDNTGNQPQHF. CDR3 in DNA: TGTGCCAGCAGTGAGGACAACACCGGCAATCAGCCCCAGCATTTT.

J is TRBJ1-5 and V is TRBV10-3; TRBD1 might be the D (5 bases). V was shortened by 5 bases and J by 4 bases, with 9 bases between the two germline ends. CDR1 and CDR2 from the germline V gene are ENHRY and SYGVKD. The CDR3 spans 13 residues. CDR3 in amino acids: CAISPEGNQPQHF. The CDR3 region has the DNA TGTGCCATCAGTCCGGAGGGGAATCAGCCCCAGCATTTT.

J is TRBJ2-7 and V is TRBV30; D is possibly TRBD2 (5 bases). The CDR3 totals 13 residues. CDR1 and CDR2 (germline): GTSNPN, SVGIG (reference sequence). V was pared by 3 bases and J by 2 bases, with 11 bases between. The CDR3 bases are TGTGCCTGGAGGCGGATCGGGGCCTACGAGCAGTACTTC. Its translation: CAWRRIGAYEQYF. The full variable domain, completed using reference TRBV30 and TRBJ2-7, is SQTIHQWPATLVQPVGSPLSLECTVEGTSNPNLYWYRQAAGRGLQLLFYSVGIGQISSEVPQNLSASRPQDRQFILSSKKLLLSDSGFYLCAWRRIGAYEQYFGPGTRLTVT.

The V call is TRBV4-1, the J call TRBJ2-7; 7 nucleotides align to TRBD1. The CDR3 has 17 residues. Germline loops: CDR1 MGHRA, CDR2 YSYEKL. V trimming: 0 bases; J trimming: 2 bases; junction bases outside the gene matches: 10. The CDR3 sequence is CASSQDLIRDRTYEQYF. As DNA, the CDR3 is TGCGCCAGCAGCCAAGATCTAATCCGGGACAGAACCTACGAGCAGTACTTC.

The sample holds a few counts of this clone. V usage is TRBV7-9 and J usage is TRBJ2-2; D is ambiguous. Trimming shortened V by 5 bases and J by 5 bases, and 9 bases separated the two germline ends. The CDR3 is 13 residues long. Per the germline V gene, CDR1 is SEHNR and CDR2 is FQNEAQ (reference sequence). CDR3 loop: CASSRGRTGELFF. CDR3 in DNA: TGTGCCAGCAGCAGAGGACGGACCGGGGAGCTGTTTTTT.

This rearrangement joins TRBV29-1 to TRBJ2-7, with TRBD2 matching 9 bases. The J segment lost 0 bases and the V segment lost 4 bases, leaving 4 bases of the junction unmatched. This CDR3 region has 14 residues. Germline CDR1 is SQVTM and CDR2 is ANQGSEA. CDR3 sequence: CSVAASGDSYEQYF. In nucleotides, the CDR3 is TGCAGCGTTGCTGCTAGCGGGGACTCCTACGAGCAGTACTTC.

This chain uses TRBV7-9 with TRBJ1-2, with 7 bases identical to TRBD1. Germline V gives CDR1 SEHNR, CDR2 FQNEAQ (reference sequence). V was clipped by 4 bases and J by 4 bases; unmatched bases: 3. This CDR3 comprises 13 residues. The CDR3 reads CASSSGTVYGYTF. Here the CDR3 DNA reads TGTGCCAGCAGCTCGGGGACAGTCTATGGCTACACCTTC.

V is TRBV11-2 and J is TRBJ2-5, with D perhaps TRBD2 (5 bases). The V gene lost 1 base and the J gene lost 5 bases, with 23 bases spanning the gap. The CDR3 extends over 18 amino acids. The germline gives CDR1 SGHAT, CDR2 FQNNGV. This CDR3 reads CASSLGVSGGFGRETQYF. Written as DNA, the CDR3 is TGTGCCAGCAGCTTAGGCGTATCTGGCGGGTTTGGTCGGGAGACCCAGTACTTC.

The chain combines TRBV5-5 with TRBJ2-7; D possibly corresponds to TRBD1 (7 bases). This CDR3 has 15 residues. V lost 6 bases and J 3 bases, leaving 19 bases between the germline ends. CDR1 SGHKS and CDR2 YYEKEE come from the germline V gene (reference sequence). The CDR3 coding sequence is TGTGCCAGCAACTTAGTGGGGGGACAGAACTACGAGCAGTACTTC. The encoded protein is CASNLVGGQNYEQYF.

This sequence joins TRBV10-3 and TRBJ1-1, with D unclear. This CDR3 has 14 amino acids. V lost 10 bases to trimming and J lost 3 bases, with 18 bases between them. Germline V gene sequence: CDR1 ENHRY, CDR2 SYGVKD. In DNA form, the CDR3 reads TGTGCCACCCGTGGATCCGAGAAGGACACTGAAGCTTTCTTT. It yields the protein CATRGSEKDTEAFF.